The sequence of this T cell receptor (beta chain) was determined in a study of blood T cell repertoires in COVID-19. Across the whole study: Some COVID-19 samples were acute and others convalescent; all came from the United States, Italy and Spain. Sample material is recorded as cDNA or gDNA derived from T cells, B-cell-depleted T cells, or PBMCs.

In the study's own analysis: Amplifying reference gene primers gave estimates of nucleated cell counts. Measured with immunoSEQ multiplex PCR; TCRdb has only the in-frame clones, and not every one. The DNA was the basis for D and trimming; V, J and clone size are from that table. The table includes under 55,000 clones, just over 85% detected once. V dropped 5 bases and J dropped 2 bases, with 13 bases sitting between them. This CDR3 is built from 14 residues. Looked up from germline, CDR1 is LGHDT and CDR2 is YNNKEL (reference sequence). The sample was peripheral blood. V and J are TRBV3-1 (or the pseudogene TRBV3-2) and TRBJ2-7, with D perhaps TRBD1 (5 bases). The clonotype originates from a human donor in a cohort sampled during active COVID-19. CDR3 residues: CASSSRTNTYEQYF. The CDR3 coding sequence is TGTGCCAGCAGCTCACGGACAAATACCTACGAGCAGTACTTC.